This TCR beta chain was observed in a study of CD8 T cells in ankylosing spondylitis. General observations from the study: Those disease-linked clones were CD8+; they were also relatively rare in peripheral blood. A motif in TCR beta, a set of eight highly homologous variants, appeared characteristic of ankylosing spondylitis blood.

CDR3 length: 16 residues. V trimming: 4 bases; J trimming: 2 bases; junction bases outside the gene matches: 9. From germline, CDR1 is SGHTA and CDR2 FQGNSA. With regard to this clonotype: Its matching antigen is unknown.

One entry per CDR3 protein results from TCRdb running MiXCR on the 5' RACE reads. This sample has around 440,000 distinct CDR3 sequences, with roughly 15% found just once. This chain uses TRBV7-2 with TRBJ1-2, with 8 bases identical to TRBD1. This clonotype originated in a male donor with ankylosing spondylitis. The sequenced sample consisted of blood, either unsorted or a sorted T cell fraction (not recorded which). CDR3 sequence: CASSSLWDRRNYGYTF. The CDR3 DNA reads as TGTGCCAGCAGCTCGCTATGGGACAGGAGAAACTATGGCTACACCTTC.